This T cell receptor beta chain was sequenced for a study of T cell responses to AZD1222 COVID-19 vaccine. The method was immunoSEQ multiplex PCR; TCRdb's version includes in-frame clones alone and lacks a portion of them. The repertoire holds tens of thousands of clones, with roughly 80% as singletons. CDR1 and CDR2 from the germline V gene are SGHNT and YYREEE (reference sequence). Deletions cut 7 bases from V and 0 bases from J, with 16 bases between. The CDR3 loop spans 15 amino acids. This material consisted of peripheral blood, taken on day 0 of MenACWY control vaccination. The chain joins TRBV5-4 to TRBJ1-2; D not resolved. The origin of this receptor is an adult in good health. DNA of the CDR3: TGTGCCAGCTATCAGAGTCCGGACCCTAACTATGGCTACACCTTC. Translation: CASYQSPDPNYGYTF.